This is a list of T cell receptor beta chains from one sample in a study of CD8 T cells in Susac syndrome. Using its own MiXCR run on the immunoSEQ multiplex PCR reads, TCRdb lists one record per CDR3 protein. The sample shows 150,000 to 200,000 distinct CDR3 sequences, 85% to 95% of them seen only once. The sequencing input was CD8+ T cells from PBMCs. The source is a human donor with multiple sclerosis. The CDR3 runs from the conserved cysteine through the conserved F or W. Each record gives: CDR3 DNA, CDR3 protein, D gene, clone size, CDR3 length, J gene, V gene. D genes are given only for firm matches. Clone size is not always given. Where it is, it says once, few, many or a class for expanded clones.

CDR3 DNA: TGCGCCAGCAGCAAACATGGGAGTGGGAGGAACACTGAAGCTTTCTTT; CDR3 protein: CASSKHGSGRNTEAFF; D gene: NA; clone size: once; CDR3 length: 16; J gene: TRBJ1-1; V gene: TRBV5-1
CDR3 DNA: TGCAGTGCTAGTCGCCTCGGCACGGAGACCCAGTACTTC; CDR3 protein: CSASRLGTETQYF; D gene: NA; clone size: NA; CDR3 length: 13; J gene: TRBJ2-5; V gene: TRBV20-1
CDR3 DNA: TGCGCCAGCAGCTTGTTCCCAGGAGCTGAAGCTTTCTTT; CDR3 protein: CASSLFPGAEAFF; D gene: NA; clone size: NA; CDR3 length: 13; J gene: TRBJ1-1; V gene: TRBV5-1
CDR3 DNA: TGTGCCAGCAGCTCTCAAATGGGCTACGAGCAGTACTTC; CDR3 protein: CASSSQMGYEQYF; D gene: NA; clone size: NA; CDR3 length: 13; J gene: TRBJ2-7; V gene: TRBV7-9
CDR3 DNA: TGTGCCAGCAGCTTAATGGCCAGCGGGAGAGGAGATACGCAGTATTTT; CDR3 protein: CASSLMASGRGDTQYF; D gene: TRBD2; clone size: once; CDR3 length: 16; J gene: TRBJ2-3; V gene: TRBV11-2
CDR3 DNA: TGTGCCAGCAGCCCTGGTGGGACCGGGGAGCTGTTTTTT; CDR3 protein: CASSPGGTGELFF; D gene: NA; clone size: NA; CDR3 length: 13; J gene: TRBJ2-2; V gene: TRBV7-9
CDR3 DNA: TGCGCCAGCAGCTTATGGACAGGGGGCGACTATGGCTACACCTTC; CDR3 protein: CASSLWTGGDYGYTF; D gene: TRBD1; clone size: NA; CDR3 length: 15; J gene: TRBJ1-2; V gene: TRBV5-1
CDR3 DNA: TGTGCCAGCAGTTTTCCTTCTCAGACCCAGTACTTC; CDR3 protein: CASSFPSQTQYF; D gene: NA; clone size: NA; CDR3 length: 12; J gene: TRBJ2-5; V gene: TRBV12-3/TRBV12-4
CDR3 DNA: TGTGCCAGCAGCGTAGAGGGGGGGTACTCGAATGAGCAGTTCTTC; CDR3 protein: CASSVEGGYSNEQFF; D gene: NA; clone size: NA; CDR3 length: 15; J gene: TRBJ2-1; V gene: TRBV9
CDR3 DNA: TGTGCCAGCAGAACGGAGCGGGAGAGCACAGATACGCAGTATTTT; CDR3 protein: CASRTERESTDTQYF; D gene: TRBD2; clone size: NA; CDR3 length: 15; J gene: TRBJ2-3; V gene: TRBV7-9
CDR3 DNA: TGTGCCAGCAGTGAATGGCAGTTCCAGGGCGAGCAGTACTTC; CDR3 protein: CASSEWQFQGEQYF; D gene: NA; clone size: NA; CDR3 length: 14; J gene: TRBJ2-7; V gene: TRBV25-1
CDR3 DNA: TGTGCCAGCTCACAGATCGACAGGGGAGTCTATGGCTACACCTTC; CDR3 protein: CASSQIDRGVYGYTF; D gene: TRBD1; clone size: NA; CDR3 length: 15; J gene: TRBJ1-2; V gene: TRBV18
CDR3 DNA: TGTGCCAGCAGTTCGGGGGGCCACCAAGAGACCCAGTACTTC; CDR3 protein: CASSSGGHQETQYF; D gene: NA; clone size: NA; CDR3 length: 14; J gene: TRBJ2-5; V gene: TRBV12-3/TRBV12-4
CDR3 DNA: TGTGCCACCAGCAGAGATCTTTTGGGGGATGAGCAGTTCTTC; CDR3 protein: CATSRDLLGDEQFF; D gene: NA; clone size: NA; CDR3 length: 14; J gene: TRBJ2-1; V gene: TRBV15
CDR3 DNA: TGTGCCATCAGTGAGTCGATTGGTACAGGGCCGGTCTATGGCTACACCTTC; CDR3 protein: CAISESIGTGPVYGYTF; D gene: NA; clone size: NA; CDR3 length: 17; J gene: TRBJ1-2; V gene: TRBV10-3
CDR3 DNA: TGCGCCAGCAGCCAACCGGGACTAGCGACCAGCACAGATACGCAGTATTTT; CDR3 protein: CASSQPGLATSTDTQYF; D gene: TRBD2; clone size: NA; CDR3 length: 17; J gene: TRBJ2-3; V gene: TRBV4-1
CDR3 DNA: TGTGCCAGCAGTACCGGACAGGGCCCCACCTTC; CDR3 protein: CASSTGQGPTF; D gene: TRBD1; clone size: NA; CDR3 length: 11; J gene: TRBJ1-2; V gene: TRBV2
CDR3 DNA: TGTGCCAGCAGCCTAAGCGGGGGGTTCGTGGATACGCAGTATTTT; CDR3 protein: CASSLSGGFVDTQYF; D gene: TRBD2; clone size: NA; CDR3 length: 15; J gene: TRBJ2-3; V gene: TRBV27
CDR3 DNA: TGCGCCAGCGTACCGGACAGCCAAGAGACCCAGTACTTC; CDR3 protein: CASVPDSQETQYF; D gene: NA; clone size: NA; CDR3 length: 13; J gene: TRBJ2-5; V gene: TRBV5-1
CDR3 DNA: TGCAGCGTGAGAGCCCAAAATGAGCAGTTCTTC; CDR3 protein: CSVRAQNEQFF; D gene: NA; clone size: NA; CDR3 length: 11; J gene: TRBJ2-1; V gene: TRBV29-1
CDR3 DNA: TGTGCCAGCAGCTTGCCGCCTACTAGCGGGGGGCCTAGCACAGATACGCAGTATTTT; CDR3 protein: CASSLPPTSGGPSTDTQYF; D gene: TRBD2; clone size: NA; CDR3 length: 19; J gene: TRBJ2-3; V gene: TRBV5-4
CDR3 DNA: TGCAGTGCTAGTGAGACAGTCTTCTATGGCTACACCTTC; CDR3 protein: CSASETVFYGYTF; D gene: NA; clone size: NA; CDR3 length: 13; J gene: TRBJ1-2; V gene: TRBV20-1
CDR3 DNA: TGCAGTGCTAACTCCGGGCTGTTATTTGAAGCTTTCTTT; CDR3 protein: CSANSGLLFEAFF; D gene: NA; clone size: NA; CDR3 length: 13; J gene: TRBJ1-1; V gene: TRBV20-1
CDR3 DNA: TGTGCCAGCAGCTCACCTCGGGACTTCTCCTACAATGAGCAGTTCTTC; CDR3 protein: CASSSPRDFSYNEQFF; D gene: NA; clone size: NA; CDR3 length: 16; J gene: TRBJ2-1; V gene: TRBV11-2
CDR3 DNA: TGTGCCAGCCGGTCCGCCTACGAGCAGTACTTC; CDR3 protein: CASRSAYEQYF; D gene: NA; clone size: NA; CDR3 length: 11; J gene: TRBJ2-7; V gene: TRBV6-5
CDR3 DNA: TGTGCCAGCAGCCCCGGGACTCACGAGCAGTACTTC; CDR3 protein: CASSPGTHEQYF; D gene: NA; clone size: NA; CDR3 length: 12; J gene: TRBJ2-7; V gene: TRBV5-4
CDR3 DNA: TGTGCCAGCAGCCCGAGGACTAGCGGGAGTGCGGTTGAGCAGTTCTTC; CDR3 protein: CASSPRTSGSAVEQFF; D gene: TRBD2; clone size: NA; CDR3 length: 16; J gene: TRBJ2-1; V gene: TRBV3-1
CDR3 DNA: TGTGCCAGCAGCCAGAGTATGGGGGGGCCAAGGCAAGTAGATACGCAGTATTTT; CDR3 protein: CASSQSMGGPRQVDTQYF; D gene: NA; clone size: NA; CDR3 length: 18; J gene: TRBJ2-3; V gene: TRBV3-1
CDR3 DNA: TGCAGTGCCGGACAGGGGACCTACAATGAGCAGTTCTTC; CDR3 protein: CSAGQGTYNEQFF; D gene: TRBD1; clone size: NA; CDR3 length: 13; J gene: TRBJ2-1; V gene: TRBV20-1
CDR3 DNA: TGTGCCAGCATTGGACAGGGACTCGCAGATACGCAGTATTTT; CDR3 protein: CASIGQGLADTQYF; D gene: TRBD1; clone size: NA; CDR3 length: 14; J gene: TRBJ2-3; V gene: TRBV6-5
CDR3 DNA: TGTGCCAGCAGCTTGGGTGGAGGGGACGAGCAGTACTTC; CDR3 protein: CASSLGGGDEQYF; D gene: NA; clone size: few; CDR3 length: 13; J gene: TRBJ2-7; V gene: TRBV5-6
CDR3 DNA: TGCAGCGCCCAGCGACTAGCGGGAGGTTCCTACGAGCAGTACTTC; CDR3 protein: CSAQRLAGGSYEQYF; D gene: TRBD2; clone size: once; CDR3 length: 15; J gene: TRBJ2-7; V gene: TRBV29-1
CDR3 DNA: TGCAGTGCTAGCGGGGGTGTTGGGGCCAACGTCCTGACTTTC; CDR3 protein: CSASGGVGANVLTF; D gene: NA; clone size: NA; CDR3 length: 14; J gene: TRBJ2-6; V gene: TRBV20-1
CDR3 DNA: TGTGCCGCCCAGGGACTAGCGGGTAATGAGCAGTTCTTC; CDR3 protein: CAAQGLAGNEQFF; D gene: TRBD2; clone size: NA; CDR3 length: 13; J gene: TRBJ2-1; V gene: TRBV10-3
CDR3 DNA: TGTGCCAGCAGCTTAGGCACAGGACTCGACCTGCCATATGGCTACACCTTC; CDR3 protein: CASSLGTGLDLPYGYTF; D gene: NA; clone size: NA; CDR3 length: 17; J gene: TRBJ1-2; V gene: TRBV13
CDR3 DNA: TGTGCCAGCAGCCACAGGGGAAGCGACAATGAAGCTTTCTTT; CDR3 protein: CASSHRGSDNEAFF; D gene: TRBD1; clone size: NA; CDR3 length: 14; J gene: TRBJ1-1; V gene: TRBV9
CDR3 DNA: TGCAGCGTTGAATCTAGCGGCTACGAGCAGTACTTC; CDR3 protein: CSVESSGYEQYF; D gene: TRBD2; clone size: NA; CDR3 length: 12; J gene: TRBJ2-7; V gene: TRBV29-1
CDR3 DNA: TGTGCCAGCAGCCCAGGGCCTAGCGGGAGTGGGTACGAGCAGTACTTC; CDR3 protein: CASSPGPSGSGYEQYF; D gene: TRBD2; clone size: NA; CDR3 length: 16; J gene: TRBJ2-7; V gene: TRBV7-3